This T cell receptor (beta chain) was captured by sequencing in a study of blood T cell repertoires in COVID-19. Original handling: For nucleated cells, counts were estimated from reference gene primer amplification. Profiled with immunoSEQ multiplex PCR; TCRdb holds only in-frame clones, not every one. V and J calls and clone size come straight from that table; D and trimming were deduced from the DNA. The sample lists more than 90,000 clones, over 70% occurring once. Germline V gene data show CDR1 as LGHDT and CDR2 as YNNKEL (reference sequence). The CDR3 is made up of 16 amino acids. The germline V and J ends were trimmed by 4 bases and 4 bases, with 17 bases remaining between them.

The TCR originated in a woman of 80 years or more with acute or convalescent COVID-19. Sample: peripheral blood. The chain joins TRBV3-1 (or the pseudogene TRBV3-2) to TRBJ2-1, with TRBD1 as a possible D gene (6 bases). CDR3 loop: CASSPPSRTVYNEQFF. CDR3 bases: TGTGCCAGCAGCCCCCCATCGAGGACAGTTTACAATGAGCAGTTCTTC.